Given below is one TCR beta chain in context. Its antigen is not known. Trimming removed 5 bases at V and 3 bases at J, with 14 bases between. The CDR3 has 15 residues. Germline V CDR1 and CDR2: SGHTA, FQGNSA. TCRdb keeps only in-frame clones here, not all; method: immunoSEQ multiplex PCR. The data contain hundreds of thousands of clones, 96% of them singletons. This entry belongs to a study of shared clonotypes between healthy human individuals. General study findings and limits: The naive CD4 repertoires of four donors were compared, and approximately 4.7% of clonotypes were shared. The authors sampled blood alone, and tissue repertoires likely differ. At large depth, rarefaction still showed sorted-subset sequencing to be incomplete.

Those who donated, Caucasian adults without exception, all lived in Nashville, Tennessee. The clonotype originates from a man aged 30 to 45 in good health. The specimen sequenced was memory CD8+ T cells sorted from blood. Subset noted: CD45RO+ cells pooled with CCR7-negative TemRA cells. This chain joins TRBV7-2 and TRBJ2-4; a weak D match, TRBD2 (6 bases). This CDR3 reads CASSLKPGLKNIQYF. The CDR3, as DNA: TGTGCCAGCAGCCTCAAACCGGGACTCAAAAACATTCAGTACTTC. The entire variable domain, with the rest obtained from reference TRBV7-2 and TRBJ2-4, is as follows: GAGVSQSPSNKVTEKGKDVELRCDPISGHTALYWYRQSLGQGLEFLIYFQGNSAPDKSGLPSDRFSAERTGGSVSTLTIQRTQQEDSAVYLCASSLKPGLKNIQYFGAGTRLSVL.